The present entry profiles one T cell receptor beta chain with its context. There is no known antigen for this receptor. The cohort was made up of 500 to 850 healthy bone marrow donors. At the time of sampling, every cohort member was nominally healthy, though immune exposures that went unrecorded were likely present. The donor was CMV seropositive and was included in the group of some 290 seropositive cohort members. A peripheral blood sample was collected from each donor, and TCR beta sequencing was performed on peripheral blood mononuclear cells. Genomic DNA was extracted from the blood cell samples with the Qiagen DNeasy Blood Extraction Kit. This sample is drawn from a study of cytomegalovirus exposure and HLA in healthy donors (TCRdb year 2017). Concerning the study at large: According to an earlier analysis of several hundred of the donors, 200 million or so T cells yielded roughly 110 million unique TCR beta sequences and more than 250 Gb of sequence data. Genome-wide SNP genotypes for about 65% of the roughly 670 donors were used in a later genetic analysis, which treated that subset as a discovery cohort. The study used immunosequencing to profile the T cell repertoires of under 700 subjects and linked those repertoires to cytomegalovirus serostatus. The study aimed to test whether signatures of past pathogen exposure could be identified by cataloging public T cell receptors. Roughly 300 gigabases of sequencing data and 75 million to 85 million unique TCR sequences made up an early release that covered approximately 700 HLA-typed donors. Both class I and class II loci were covered by HLA typing, at four-digit resolution. Donor age, sex, ethnicity and CMV serostatus were collected together with the repertoire data. The number of typed donors differed by locus: about 629-640 for A, B, C, DRB1 and DQB1; some 500 for DQA1; approximately 610 for DPA1; and around 470 for DPB1. The study combined high-throughput TCR immunosequencing, statistical association of individual TCRs with disease status, and machine learning to predict cytomegalovirus infection status. Four or five DR-DQ haplotypes were handled as single units for association and clustering because linkage in the cohort was strong. Every discovery cohort repertoire had been produced on one sequencing platform. Besides the first cohort of 500 to 700 subjects, a separate validation cohort made up of over 95 different subjects was used. Rather than drawing on any new phenotypic data, the later analysis identified candidate immune exposures from TCR beta sequences and the way those sequences occurred across donors. An earlier analysis of fewer than 750 of the donors used high-throughput TCR beta sequencing to judge whether each TCR beta V gene segment behaved as functional or pseudogenic. Among about 390 genotyped donors of the cohort, an average of 235,054 unique TCR beta nucleotide sequences were sequenced per donor, around 18% of them non-productive. A later analysis re-examined previously published TCR beta repertoires from 600 to 700 donors and added high-resolution HLA genotyping to investigate patterns of TCR occurrence. Among the roughly 390 genotyped donors, 75% to 90% belonged to the genetic ancestry cluster associated with self-reported Caucasian donors. The paper's findings and limits, for the study overall: Sequencing depth was assumed to be roughly uniform across donors in the presence/absence analyses, though that assumption may not hold. In a later analysis, TCR association rates were found to vary across HLA loci, with the most associated TCRs seen for DRB1 alleles and the fewest for HLA-C alleles. This cohort had only TCR beta chains sequenced, and the lack of alpha or paired-chain data limited which features could be detected. According to a later analysis, parvovirus B19, influenza, CMV and Epstein-Barr virus appeared linked to several top co-occurrence clusters. According to a later genetic analysis, donors in an Asian-associated ancestry cluster had fewer N-insertions in productive TCRs than the approximately 650-donor mean. A further reported finding was that TCR beta sequences accurately predicted the HLA-A and HLA-B alleles for most subjects in the first cohort. An association between a missense DCLRE1C variant and V-gene and J-gene trimming of TCR beta chains was found in a later genetic analysis and replicated in an independent cohort. A total of about 180 TCR beta chains were listed by the study as associated with cytomegalovirus. Broadly in line with IMGT annotations, most TCR beta V segments showed up in productive rearrangements about 87% or about 30% of the time in an earlier analysis of several hundred of the donors. Because counts were too low, approximately 18 rarely observed V segments, including chromosome 9 orphons, were excluded from the earlier analysis of around 590 of the donors. The 87-base-pair reads could not distinguish some IMGT-functional V segments, including TRBV6-2 and TRBV6-3, so those segments were excluded. Linkage disequilibrium might explain the correlated functional status among segregating V segments, but an unknown experimental factor could not be ruled out. Because HLA typing was unavailable for some donors at each locus, only the typed subset was used in association tests. Three of the identified cytomegalovirus-associated TCR beta chains were confirmed in vitro to be specific for cytomegalovirus antigens. Specific HLA alleles were associated with 18,000 or so TCR beta sequences at a false discovery rate of 0.05 in a later analysis. The only immune exposure information available for the cohort was CMV serostatus. The authors suggested that the approach could potentially be generalized to other disease states and immunological phenotypes. When HLA alleles, especially DR and DQ, strongly co-occurred, attributing TCR associations to individual alleles was difficult. Most TCR sequences were seen in very few donors, while some public TCRs were found in many individuals. A later analysis found that most CMV-associated TCR beta chains appeared HLA-restricted, with HLA associations seemingly driven largely by CMV exposure. A cluster of highly shared sequence variants was judged likely to be a technical artifact of the sequencing pipeline. In both the original and validation cohorts, the classifier was reported to diagnose cytomegalovirus status with high specificity and sensitivity. In a later analysis, HLA-associated TCR beta chains were found to be more clonally expanded and to have lower generation probabilities than equally common non-associated chains.

Library method: the immunoSEQ multiplex PCR assay. For the multiplex PCR, a mixture combining 60 forward primers for TCR Vbeta segments and 13 reverse primers for TCR Jbeta segments was used. The CDR3 region of rearranged TCR beta genes was amplified from genomic DNA with a multiplex PCR assay. Amplified TCR beta libraries were sequenced as 87-base-pair reads on the Illumina HiSeq System. For the original study's pipeline: A later analysis counted about 80 million unique TCR beta chains across the 690 or so repertoires, and 9.5 million to 11 million of these chains were shared by at least two donors. Raw reads were error-corrected and collapsed into unique sequences with a nearest-neighbor algorithm that merged closely related sequences to remove PCR and sequencing errors. To assign V, D and J gene segments, CDR3 sequences were aligned to IMGT reference sequences. For a sequence to be retained, a match of at least six nucleotides was required to both a V gene segment and a J gene segment. Rearrangements were classified as productive when the CDR3 lacked stop codons and remained in frame with V and J, and all other rearrangements were classified as non-productive. CDR3 was defined according to IMGT convention as the region running from the second conserved V-encoded cysteine to the conserved J-encoded phenylalanine. The earlier analysis of fewer than 750 of the donors excluded sequences that lacked an unambiguous match to a single V gene segment. In an earlier analysis of approximately 610 of the donors, V segments were called functional above 56.7% productive rearrangements and were called segregating when the between-donor standard deviation exceeded 5%. To diagnose cytomegalovirus status from the catalog of TCR beta chain sequences, a statistical classification framework was built. In a later analysis, TCR nucleotide sequences were compared against IMGT/GENE-DB human TR gene sequences so that V and J genes could be assigned. The TCRdist pipeline was used in a later analysis to assign CDR3 sequences and most-parsimonious VDJ recombination scenarios. In a later analysis, every TCR beta chain was defined by the combination of its CDR3 amino acid sequence and its V-gene family, and reads without a unique V-gene family were dropped. In a later analysis, 450 to 600 highly shared, low-generation-probability nucleotide sequences were removed to address suspected cross-contamination and a sequencing artifact. In a later analysis, a clonal expansion index was calculated for each public chain from normalized within-repertoire ranks of inferred template counts. In a later analysis, generation probabilities were computed with a VDJ recombination model fitted to out-of-frame rearrangements, and the resulting probabilities were checked against IGoR. In a later analysis, hypergeometric tests were used to score TCR-TCR, TCR-HLA and TCR-CMV co-occurrence, with a repertoire-size bias correction applied to TCR pairs. To estimate false discovery rates, a later analysis permuted the HLA or CMV assignments 20 times. In a later analysis, co-occurring TCRs were grouped with DBSCAN, and TCRdist sequence similarity was added when clustering was performed within HLA-allele-positive subsets. Repertoires with fewer than 30,000 or more than 120,000 public chains were left out of co-occurrence clustering, as were about 5 repertoires with anomalous nucleotide sharing. Drawn from immuneACCESS, this table holds only the in-frame rearrangements with V and J called that TCRdb kept. Clones are partly lost; checked studies trace under half to an unresolved V gene and leave the rest unexplained. V and J calls and clone size follow that table, whereas D and trimming were derived from the DNA. The sample table records about 55,000 clones. The biggest ten clones account for about 9.1% of the sample.

From the cysteine through the phenylalanine, the CDR3 covers 13 amino acids. Only the CDR3 DNA stays, 39 bases, in frame from base 1. V is shortened by 5 bases, J by 8 bases, and the region joining them spans 10 bases. Looking up the germline V gene (reference sequence) yields CDR1 SEHNR and CDR2 FQNEAQ. Here the chain combines TRBV7-9 and TRBJ1-6; perhaps TRBD1 is the D gene, with 6 bases matching. The source material was PBMCs. The origin of this receptor is a middle-aged man in good health and CMV-seropositive. The CDR3 is CASSPRTDSPLHF. The nucleotides read TGTGCCAGCAGCCCCCGGACAGATTCACCCCTCCACTTT.